The 23 T cell receptor beta chains below come from one sample, sequenced in a study of cytomegalovirus exposure and HLA in healthy donors. Researchers ran the PCR with 60 Vbeta and 13 Jbeta primers. Assay used: immunoSEQ multiplex PCR; TCRdb lists only in-frame clones, some missing. The listing records 34,000 or so clones. Sequencing was done on a sample of PBMCs. The receptors here all came from a woman aged 40 to 50 in good health and CMV-seropositive.

The chain couples TRBV4-2 to TRBJ2-2, with no clear D. The CDR3 is 16 residues long. The V end was cut by 1 base, the J end by 5 bases, with 14 bases between. Germline V CDR1 and CDR2: LGHNA, YNFKEQ. The CDR3 loop is CASSQGVLEGTGELFF. The CDR3 DNA is TGTGCCAGCAGCCAAGGGGTCCTAGAAGGTACCGGGGAGCTGTTTTTT.

The chain has TRBV11-1 and TRBJ2-1; 12 bases align to TRBD2. The CDR3 runs to 18 residues. Trimming at V came to 2 bases and at J to 4 bases, leaving 9 bases not matched to a gene. The V gene's germline CDR1 is SGHAT and CDR2 FQDESV (reference sequence). For the CDR3, the DNA is TGTGCCAGCAGCTTAAGAAGCCTAGCGGGAGGGTCTTACAATGAGCAGTTCTTC. Translated: CASSLRSLAGGSYNEQFF.

The J gene is TRBJ2-5, the V gene TRBV11-3, with D maybe TRBD1 (6 bases). This CDR3 contains 14 residues. CDR1 is SGHNT and CDR2 is YENEEA in the germline V gene. Trimming removed 0 bases at V and 2 bases at J, with 7 bases between. This chain's CDR3 is CASSLDGTQETQYF. In DNA, the CDR3 is TGTGCCAGCAGCTTAGATGGGACACAAGAGACCCAGTACTTC.

The rearrangement uses TRBV5-1 and TRBJ2-5, with TRBD2 matching over 9 bases. The CDR3 extends over 16 amino acids. The J segment lost 5 bases and the V segment lost 4 bases, leaving 12 bases of the junction unmatched. The germline V gene has CDR1 SGHRS and CDR2 YFSETQ. The CDR3 loop is CASSPGGLAPVETQYF. The CDR3 DNA follows: TGCGCCAGCAGCCCTGGGGGACTAGCCCCAGTGGAGACCCAGTACTTC.

This chain's CDR3 is CASSLAGGRAAGELFF. The CDR3 DNA reads TGTGCCAGCAGCTTGGCTGGCGGGAGGGCCGCCGGGGAGCTGTTTTTT. The chain couples TRBV5-5 to TRBJ2-2; 9 bases are shared with TRBD2. In germline, CDR1 is SGHKS, CDR2 YYEKEE (reference sequence). Losses at the gene ends were 0 bases for V and 6 bases for J; bases not matched to a gene: 6. The CDR3 contains 16 residues.

The rearrangement joins TRBV28 to TRBJ1-6, with D possibly TRBD1 on 5 matching bases. This CDR3 region has 16 residues. Germline V gives CDR1 MDHEN, CDR2 SYDVKM. V was pared by 5 bases and J by 9 bases, with 20 bases between. The CDR3 region is CASSAGTTRAGSPLHF. In nucleotides, the CDR3 is TGTGCCAGCAGTGCGGGGACGACGAGGGCCGGTTCACCCCTCCACTTT.

V and J are TRBV2 and TRBJ1-1; TRBD1 aligns across 7 bases. Per the germline V gene, CDR1 is SNHLY and CDR2 is FYNNEI. The trim removed 7 bases at V and 1 base at J, leaving 9 bases unmatched. The CDR3 has 15 residues. The CDR3 DNA reads as TGTGCCAGCACCGAACAGGGGTTGAGGAACACTGAAGCTTTCTTT. Translation gives CASTEQGLRNTEAFF.

The chain couples TRBV5-5 to TRBJ1-5; 7 positions match TRBD1. CDR3 size: 14 residues. Germline trimming cut 6 bases from V and 2 bases from J; bases unmatched to any gene: 5. Germline-derived CDR1 and CDR2 are SGHKS and YYEKEE (reference sequence). For the CDR3, the DNA is TGTGCCAGCAAAGACAGGGTCGGCAATCAGCCCCAGCATTTT. Amino acids: CASKDRVGNQPQHF.

The chain employs TRBV15 and TRBJ1-5; no firm D call. Germline V gives CDR1 LNHNV, CDR2 YYDKDF (reference sequence). V lost 1 base and J lost 2, with 9 bases in between. The CDR3 loop spans 15 amino acids. In DNA, the CDR3 is TGTGCCACCAGCAGAGCAGAGGGTGGCAATCAGCCCCAGCATTTT. Its protein product is CATSRAEGGNQPQHF.

The J gene is TRBJ2-7, the V gene TRBV1; TRBD2, the table's D call, was not compared with the DNA. TRBV1 is a recognized pseudogene. The CDR3 extends over 17 amino acids. The CDR3 sequence is CTSSREGTSGPSYEQYF. DNA for the CDR3: TGCACCAGCAGCCGCGAGGGGACTAGCGGGCCCTCCTACGAGCAGTACTTC.

The rearrangement links TRBV5-1 to TRBJ1-6, with 9 nucleotides matching TRBD1. The CDR3 contains 14 residues. With V trimmed by 4 bases and J by 9 bases, 5 bases remained unmatched. From germline, CDR1 is SGHRS and CDR2 YFSETQ. CDR3 sequence (DNA): TGCGCCAGCAGCCGGACAGGGGACGCTTCACCCCTCCACTTT. Translated: CASSRTGDASPLHF.

The chain uses TRBV2 and TRBJ1-5; 8 nucleotides align to TRBD1. CDR1 and CDR2 from the germline V gene are SNHLY and FYNNEI. This CDR3 contains 14 residues. V lost 8 bases to trimming and J lost 4 bases; unmatched junction nucleotides: 7. CDR3 in DNA: TGTGCCAGCTCAGGGGACAGGTTAAATCAGCCCCAGCATTTT. Residues: CASSGDRLNQPQHF. Full variable domain (outside the CDR3, taken from reference TRBV2 and TRBJ1-5): EPEVTQTPSHQVTQMGQEVILRCVPISNHLYFYWYRQILGQKVEFLVSFYNNEISEKSEIFDDQFSVERPDGSNFTLKIRSTKLEDSAMYFCASSGDRLNQPQHFGDGTRLSIL.

J is TRBJ2-3 and V is TRBV28, with 7 bases identical to TRBD2. Germline V gene data show CDR1 as MDHEN and CDR2 as SYDVKM. The V and J ends lost 3 bases and 4 bases, in that order; junction bases with no gene match: 13. This CDR3 region has 17 residues. The CDR3 nucleotides read TGTGCCAGCAGTTTCCCTTGGCGGGAGAGTCGCCCAGATACGCAGTATTTT. It yields the protein CASSFPWRESRPDTQYF.

The chain combines TRBV7-3 with TRBJ2-2; D gene ambiguous. With 2 bases removed from V and 3 bases from J, the gap between germline ends came to 7 bases. The length of the CDR3 is 14 residues. Germline V gives CDR1 SGHTA, CDR2 FQGTGA. The CDR3 is CASSLVAYTGELFF. As DNA, the CDR3 is TGTGCCAGCAGCTTAGTGGCATACACCGGGGAGCTGTTTTTT.

The V call is TRBV5-8, the J call TRBJ1-6, with no clear D. Germline V CDR1 and CDR2: SGHTS, YDEGEE. Trimming stripped 5 bases from V and 11 bases from J, with 11 bases between. The CDR3 totals 12 residues. For the CDR3, the DNA is TGTGCCAGCAGTGTCCTCCGGGCACCCCTCCACTTT. Amino acid sequence: CASSVLRAPLHF.

The chain links TRBV2 to TRBJ1-1; no definite D call. V was pared by 5 bases and J by 7 bases, with 11 bases between. The length of the CDR3 is 12 residues. The germline gives CDR1 SNHLY, CDR2 FYNNEI. The DNA for the CDR3 is TGTGCCAGCAGTCGGGGTGGGAGTGAAGCTTTCTTT. It specifies CASSRGGSEAFF.

The V gene is TRBV19, the J gene TRBJ2-1; 13 nucleotides line up with TRBD2. This CDR3 is built from 18 residues. CDR1 and CDR2 from the germline V gene are LNHDA and SQIVND (reference sequence). V was pared by 3 bases and J by 5 bases, with 10 bases of the junction left unmatched. The CDR3 DNA reads TGTGCCAGTAGTATTAGGACTAGCGGGAGCCCCTTCGACAATGAGCAGTTCTTC. The encoded protein is CASSIRTSGSPFDNEQFF.

The chain employs TRBV7-9 and TRBJ2-5; weak D call: TRBD2 (7 bases). Germline CDR1 is SEHNR and CDR2 is FQNEAQ (reference sequence). Trimming left V 5 bases short and J 5 bases short, with 18 bases between. The CDR3 is 15 residues long. CDR3 coding DNA: TGTGCCAGCAGCCCCGATATAACGGGGGGCGAGACCCAGTACTTC. Translating gives CASSPDITGGETQYF.

In nucleotides, the CDR3 is TGTGCCAGCTCACCCGCTGGACTTAGAAACACTGAAGCTTTCTTT. Translation gives CASSPAGLRNTEAFF. V gene TRBV18 combines with J gene TRBJ1-1, with unresolved D. V lost 3 bases and J lost 2, with 13 bases in between. This CDR3 is built from 15 residues. Germline V gene lookup returns CDR1 KGHSH and CDR2 LQKENI.

The gene calls are TRBV5-1 and TRBJ2-3, with TRBD2 as a possible D gene (5 bases). The germline V and J ends were trimmed by 4 bases and 10 bases, with 28 bases remaining between them. This CDR3 has 17 residues. Germline lookup yields CDR1 SGHRS and CDR2 YFSETQ. CDR3 in DNA: TGCGCCAGCAGCGAAACCGGGGTAAATTTCTCCCCCCGGGCGCAGTATTTT. It encodes CASSETGVNFSPRAQYF.

The chain joins TRBV6-6 to TRBJ2-1; 7 bases are a match to TRBD1. This CDR3 is built from 15 residues. Germline lookup yields CDR1 MNHNY and CDR2 SVGAGI (reference sequence). J was trimmed by 0 bases and V by 6 bases; bases with no gene match: 5. CDR3 in amino acids: CASRRDSSSYNEQFF. The CDR3 DNA sequence: TGTGCCAGCAGGAGGGACAGCAGCTCCTACAATGAGCAGTTCTTC.

V gene TRBV5-1 combines with J gene TRBJ2-5, with TRBD2 matching over 11 bases. Germline V gene lookup returns CDR1 SGHRS and CDR2 YFSETQ. The CDR3 covers 15 residues. The J segment lost 4 bases and the V segment lost 0 bases, leaving 2 bases of the junction unmatched. The CDR3 nucleotides are TGCGCCAGCAGCTTGGAACTAGCGGGGGTAGAGACCCAGTACTTC. Protein product: CASSLELAGVETQYF.

The chain combines TRBV15 with TRBJ2-7; D not resolved. Trimming stripped 3 bases from V and 2 bases from J, with 8 bases between. The CDR3 spans 13 residues. CDR1 is LNHNV, CDR2 YYDKDF, per germline (reference sequence). In DNA form, the CDR3 reads TGTGCCACCAGCAGCCACTCAACCTACGAGCAGTACTTC. It specifies CATSSHSTYEQYF.